The rows below give T cell receptor beta chains drawn from one sample of a study of shared clonotypes between healthy human individuals. TCRdb's table, derived via immunoSEQ multiplex PCR, lists solely in-frame clones and lacks some. The sample lists 980,000 or so clones, around 80% occurring once. Sequences were obtained from memory CD4+ T cells sorted from blood. The origin of the receptors is a man between 18 and 29 years old in good health. The CDR3 runs from the conserved cysteine through the conserved F or W.

v_gene: TRBV7-9
CDR3aa: CASSPMDFFSSTDTQYF

v_gene: TRBV19
CDR3aa: CASHEQGSGANVLTF

v_gene: TRBV2
CDR3aa: CASTGQGAGETQYF

v_gene: TRBV28
CDR3aa: CASSPRQGRGTGELFF

v_gene: TRBV5-6
CDR3aa: CASSFSGGIGNYGYTF

v_gene: TRBV5-1
CDR3aa: CASSQGNSPLHF

v_gene: TRBV28
CDR3aa: CASSMGWGNQPQHF

v_gene: TRBV6-5
CDR3aa: CASSTRPGFGYTF

v_gene: TRBV27
CDR3aa: CASRALAGEQYF

v_gene: TRBV11-3
CDR3aa: CASSLGGPAANTGELFF

v_gene: TRBV5-1
CDR3aa: CASSLEGGADTQYF

v_gene: TRBV6-1
CDR3aa: CASSEGYSGNTIYF